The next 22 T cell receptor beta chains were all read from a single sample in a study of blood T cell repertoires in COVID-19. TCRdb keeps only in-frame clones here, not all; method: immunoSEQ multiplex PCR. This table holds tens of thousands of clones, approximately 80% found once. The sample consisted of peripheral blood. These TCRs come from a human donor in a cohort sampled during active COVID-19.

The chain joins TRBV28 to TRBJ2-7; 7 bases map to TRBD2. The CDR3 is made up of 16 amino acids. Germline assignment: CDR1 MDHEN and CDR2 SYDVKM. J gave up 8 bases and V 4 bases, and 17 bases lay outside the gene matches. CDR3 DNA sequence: TGTGCCAGCAGTTACCCCTTGATGGGAGGGCCTTCGAAGCAGTACTTC. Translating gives CASSYPLMGGPSKQYF.

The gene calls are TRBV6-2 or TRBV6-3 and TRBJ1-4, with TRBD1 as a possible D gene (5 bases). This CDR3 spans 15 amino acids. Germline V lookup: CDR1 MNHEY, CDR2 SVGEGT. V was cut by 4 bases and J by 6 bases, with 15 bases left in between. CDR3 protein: CASSLRQPNYEKLFF. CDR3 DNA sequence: TGTGCCAGCAGTTTACGACAGCCTAATTATGAAAAACTGTTTTTT.

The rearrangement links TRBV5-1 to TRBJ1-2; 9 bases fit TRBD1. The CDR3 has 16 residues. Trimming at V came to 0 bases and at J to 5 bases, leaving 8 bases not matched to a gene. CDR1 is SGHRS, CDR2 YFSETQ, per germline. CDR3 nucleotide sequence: TGCGCCAGCAGCTTGGCTCCGGACAGGGGCGGGTATGGCTACACCTTC. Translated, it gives CASSLAPDRGGYGYTF.

The CDR3: CASSPNPRRTEAFF. CDR3 nucleotide sequence: TGTGCCAGCTCACCGAACCCTAGAAGGACTGAAGCTTTCTTT. This sequence joins TRBV18 and TRBJ1-1; no clear D. Trimming left V 3 bases short and J 5 bases short, with 13 bases between. The CDR3 has 14 residues. Germline values: CDR1 KGHSH, CDR2 LQKENI.

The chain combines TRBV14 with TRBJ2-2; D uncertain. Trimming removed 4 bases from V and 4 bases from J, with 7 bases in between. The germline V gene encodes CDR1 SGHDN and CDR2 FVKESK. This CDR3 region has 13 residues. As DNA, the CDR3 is TGTGCCAGCAGCCGTCTAAGCACCGGGGAGCTGTTTTTT. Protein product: CASSRLSTGELFF.

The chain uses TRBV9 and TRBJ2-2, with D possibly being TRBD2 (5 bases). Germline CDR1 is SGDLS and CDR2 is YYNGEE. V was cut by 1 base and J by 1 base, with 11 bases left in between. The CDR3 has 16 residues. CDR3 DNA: TGTGCCAGCAGCGTACACGCCCGGGGGAACACCGGGGAGCTGTTTTTT. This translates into CASSVHARGNTGELFF.

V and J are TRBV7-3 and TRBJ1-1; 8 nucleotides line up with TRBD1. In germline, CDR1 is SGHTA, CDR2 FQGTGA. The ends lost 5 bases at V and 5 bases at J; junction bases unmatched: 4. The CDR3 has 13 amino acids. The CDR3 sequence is CASSRTGKTEAFF. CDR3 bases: TGTGCCAGCAGCCGGACAGGGAAGACTGAAGCTTTCTTT.

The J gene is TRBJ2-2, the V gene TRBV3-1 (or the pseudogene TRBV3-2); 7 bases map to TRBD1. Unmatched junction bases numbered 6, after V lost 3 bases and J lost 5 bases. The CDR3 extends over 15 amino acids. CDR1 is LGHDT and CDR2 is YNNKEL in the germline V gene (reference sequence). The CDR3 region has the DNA TGTGCCAGCAGCCATAGGGGGCTCGGGACCGGGGAGCTGTTTTTT. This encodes CASSHRGLGTGELFF.

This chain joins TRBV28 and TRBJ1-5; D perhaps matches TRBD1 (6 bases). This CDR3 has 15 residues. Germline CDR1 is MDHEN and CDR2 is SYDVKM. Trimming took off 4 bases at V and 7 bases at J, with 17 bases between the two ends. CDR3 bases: TGTGCCAGCAGTTCCCCGGGCGGCGGGGGCCAGCCCCAGCATTTT. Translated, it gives CASSSPGGGGQPQHF. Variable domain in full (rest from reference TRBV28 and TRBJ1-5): DVKVTQSSRYLVKRTGEKVFLECVQDMDHENMFWYRQDPGLGLRLIYFSYDVKMKEKGDIPEGYSVSREKKERFSLILESASTNQTSMYLCASSSPGGGGQPQHFGDGTRLSIL.

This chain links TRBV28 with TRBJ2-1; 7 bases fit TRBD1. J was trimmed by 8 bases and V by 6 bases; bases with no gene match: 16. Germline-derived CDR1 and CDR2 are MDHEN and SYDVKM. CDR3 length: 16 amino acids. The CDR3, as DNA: TGTGCCAGCAGGCAACCTGACAGGGTGGAGGCCCATGAGCAGTTCTTC. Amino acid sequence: CASRQPDRVEAHEQFF.

The CDR3 here is CASSSHSGANVLTF. CDR3 nucleotides: TGTGCCAGCAGCTCACACTCTGGGGCCAACGTCCTGACTTTC. V is TRBV7-9 and J is TRBJ2-6; D is uncertain. The CDR3 sequence is 14 residues long. Germline assignment: CDR1 SEHNR and CDR2 FQNEAQ (reference sequence). The ends were cut back, 4 bases at V and 0 bases at J, with 4 bases in the middle.

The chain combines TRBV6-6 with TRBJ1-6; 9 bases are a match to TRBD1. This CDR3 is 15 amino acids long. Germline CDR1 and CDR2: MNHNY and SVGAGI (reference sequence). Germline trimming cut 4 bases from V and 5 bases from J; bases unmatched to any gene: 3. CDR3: CASSLQGANNSPLHF. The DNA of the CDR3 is TGTGCCAGCAGTTTACAGGGGGCTAATAATTCACCCCTCCACTTT.

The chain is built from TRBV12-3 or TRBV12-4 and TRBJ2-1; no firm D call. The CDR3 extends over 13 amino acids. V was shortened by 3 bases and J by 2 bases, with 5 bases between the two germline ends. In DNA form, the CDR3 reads TGTGCCAGCAGTTTCACAGCCTACAATGAGCAGTTCTTC. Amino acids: CASSFTAYNEQFF.

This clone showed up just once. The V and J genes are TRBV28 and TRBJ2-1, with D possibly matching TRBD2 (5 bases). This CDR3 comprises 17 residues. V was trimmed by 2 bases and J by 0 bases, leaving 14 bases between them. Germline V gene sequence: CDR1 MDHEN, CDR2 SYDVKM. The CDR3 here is CASSLGQRQSSYNEQFF. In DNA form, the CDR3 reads TGTGCCAGCAGTTTAGGGCAGCGGCAGAGCTCCTACAATGAGCAGTTCTTC.

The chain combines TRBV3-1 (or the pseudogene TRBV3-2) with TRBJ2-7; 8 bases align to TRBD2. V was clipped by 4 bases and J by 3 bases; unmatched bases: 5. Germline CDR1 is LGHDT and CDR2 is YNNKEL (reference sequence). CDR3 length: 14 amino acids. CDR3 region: CASSRGLAVYEQYF. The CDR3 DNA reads TGTGCCAGCAGCCGCGGACTAGCCGTCTACGAGCAGTACTTC.

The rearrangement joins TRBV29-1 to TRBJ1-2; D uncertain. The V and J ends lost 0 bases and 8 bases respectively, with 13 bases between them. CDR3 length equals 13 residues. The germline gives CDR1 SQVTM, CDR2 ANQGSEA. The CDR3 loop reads CSVEDPGSYGYTF. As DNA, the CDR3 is TGCAGCGTTGAAGATCCGGGATCCTACGGCTACACCTTC. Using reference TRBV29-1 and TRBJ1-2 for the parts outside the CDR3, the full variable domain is SAVISQKPSRDICQRGTSLTIQCQVDSQVTMMFWYRQQPGQSLTLIATANQGSEATYESGFVIDKFPISRPNLTFSTLTVSNMSPEDSSIYLCSVEDPGSYGYTFGSGTRLTVV.

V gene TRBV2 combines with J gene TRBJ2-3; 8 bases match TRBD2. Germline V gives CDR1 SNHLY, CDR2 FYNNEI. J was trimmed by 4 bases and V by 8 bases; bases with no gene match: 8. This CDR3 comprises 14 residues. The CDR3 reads CASRIAGHADTQYF. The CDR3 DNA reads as TGTGCCAGCCGTATAGCGGGACACGCAGATACGCAGTATTTT.

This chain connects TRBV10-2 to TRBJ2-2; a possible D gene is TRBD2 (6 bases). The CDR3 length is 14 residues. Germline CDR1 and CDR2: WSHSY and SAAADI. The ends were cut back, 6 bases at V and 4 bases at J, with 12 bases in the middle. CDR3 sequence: CASRREFGTGELFF. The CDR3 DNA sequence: TGCGCCAGCAGACGGGAGTTCGGCACCGGGGAGCTGTTTTTT.

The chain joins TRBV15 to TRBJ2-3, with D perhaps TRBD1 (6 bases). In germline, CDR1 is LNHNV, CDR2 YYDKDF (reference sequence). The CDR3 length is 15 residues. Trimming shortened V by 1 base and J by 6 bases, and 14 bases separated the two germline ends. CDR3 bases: TGTGCCACCAGCAGAGGATTGGGGGCATCGGATACGCAGTATTTT. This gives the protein CATSRGLGASDTQYF.

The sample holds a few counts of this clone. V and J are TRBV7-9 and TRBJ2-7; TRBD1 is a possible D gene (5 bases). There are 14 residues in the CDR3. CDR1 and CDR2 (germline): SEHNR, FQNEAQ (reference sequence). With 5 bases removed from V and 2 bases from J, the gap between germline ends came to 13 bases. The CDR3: CASSPQLTAYEQYF. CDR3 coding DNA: TGTGCCAGCAGCCCACAATTGACAGCCTACGAGCAGTACTTC.

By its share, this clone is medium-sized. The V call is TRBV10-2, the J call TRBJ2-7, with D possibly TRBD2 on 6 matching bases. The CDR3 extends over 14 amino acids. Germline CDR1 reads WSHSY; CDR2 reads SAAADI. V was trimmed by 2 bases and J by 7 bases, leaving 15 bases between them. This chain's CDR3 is CASSENGGAWEQYF. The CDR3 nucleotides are TGCGCCAGCAGTGAGAATGGAGGGGCCTGGGAGCAGTACTTC.

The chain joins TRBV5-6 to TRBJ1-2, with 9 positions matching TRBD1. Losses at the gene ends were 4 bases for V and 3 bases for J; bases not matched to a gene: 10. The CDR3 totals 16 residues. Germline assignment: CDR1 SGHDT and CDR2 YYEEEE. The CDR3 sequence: CASSGPGQGRDYGYTF. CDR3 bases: TGTGCCAGCAGCGGGCCGGGACAGGGTCGTGACTATGGCTACACCTTC.